What follows are 32 T cell receptor beta chains derived from one specimen sequenced in a study of CD8 T cells in Susac syndrome. Reverse transcription of about 0.5 to 1 ug RNA used random hexamers. TCRdb passed the immunoSEQ multiplex PCR reads through MiXCR, listing each CDR3 protein once. Here the sample spans around 230,000 distinct CDR3 sequences, nearly 97% being singletons. Material for sequencing was CD4+ T cells from PBMCs. The source is a human donor with multiple sclerosis.

The rearrangement links TRBV10-3 to TRBJ2-7; the D is unclear. The CDR3 spans 13 residues. Trimming cost V 2 bases and J 3 bases, with 8 bases left between them. Germline CDR1 is ENHRY and CDR2 is SYGVKD. CDR3 protein: CAISEGRYYEQYF. The CDR3 DNA follows: TGTGCCATCAGTGAGGGACGGTACTACGAGCAGTACTTC.

The chain's CDR3 is CASSFRTSGGLNTGELFF. DNA for the CDR3: TGTGCCAGCAGCTTCCGGACTAGCGGGGGGCTCAACACCGGGGAGCTGTTTTTT. V and J are TRBV7-2 and TRBJ2-2; 14 nucleotides align to TRBD2. This CDR3 has 18 residues. Germline CDR1 is SGHTA and CDR2 is FQGNSA. With V trimmed by 3 bases and J by 2 bases, 5 bases remained unmatched.

The DNA of the CDR3 is TGTGCCTGGAGTCGGGTCAGGGACACTGAAGCTTTCTTT. It codes for CAWSRVRDTEAFF. The chain combines TRBV30 with TRBJ1-1, with D possibly TRBD1 on 5 matching bases. V dropped 2 bases and J dropped 3 bases, with 10 bases sitting between them. The V gene's germline CDR1 is GTSNPN and CDR2 SVGIG (reference sequence). This CDR3 contains 13 residues.

This clonotype appeared once. V gene TRBV20-1 combines with J gene TRBJ1-5; a weak D match, TRBD1 (5 bases). CDR1 and CDR2 from the germline V gene are DFQATT and SNEGSKA (reference sequence). Trimming removed 6 bases from V and 7 bases from J, with 19 bases in between. CDR3 length: 14 amino acids. CDR3 sequence: CSAREGQPIQPQHF. CDR3 sequence (DNA): TGCAGTGCGAGGGAGGGGCAGCCAATACAGCCCCAGCATTTT.

This clonotype appeared once. The V and J genes are TRBV5-4 and TRBJ2-7, with 9 bases identical to TRBD2. The CDR3 consists of 15 residues. The J segment lost 3 bases and the V segment lost 3 bases, leaving 7 bases of the junction unmatched. Germline values: CDR1 SGHNT, CDR2 YYREEE (reference sequence). CDR3 in amino acids: CASSWSGRTYYEQYF. DNA of the CDR3: TGTGCCAGCAGCTGGAGCGGGAGGACATACTACGAGCAGTACTTC.

The rearrangement joins TRBV15 to TRBJ1-2, with 7 nucleotides matching TRBD1. Germline values: CDR1 LNHNV, CDR2 YYDKDF (reference sequence). This CDR3 contains 17 residues. With V trimmed by 4 bases and J by 4 bases, 15 bases remained unmatched. The CDR3 is CATSILGTVTGSYGYTF. CDR3 coding DNA: TGTGCCACCAGCATTCTCGGGACAGTGACGGGGTCCTATGGCTACACCTTC.

This rearrangement joins TRBV21-1 to TRBJ1-2. TRBV21-1 is classified as a pseudogene. The CDR3 contains 8 residues. CDR3 loop: CDSYGYTF. The CDR3 nucleotides read TGTGATAGCTATGGCTACACCTTC.

The chain recombines TRBV29-1 with TRBJ1-1; D not resolved. The CDR3 covers 11 residues. The germline CDR1 and CDR2 sequences are SQVTM and ANQGSEA. V lost 5 bases and J 0 bases, leaving 4 bases between the germline ends. CDR3 bases: TGCAGCGTTCTCTTGAACACTGAAGCTTTCTTT. It translates to CSVLLNTEAFF.

The V and J genes are TRBV30 and TRBJ1-2, with no clear D. CDR1 is GTSNPN, CDR2 SVGIG, per germline (reference sequence). The germline V and J ends were trimmed by 0 bases and 9 bases, with 8 bases remaining between them. This CDR3 has 11 amino acids. The CDR3 region is CAWSVPPRYTF. In nucleotides, the CDR3 is TGTGCCTGGAGTGTACCTCCGCGCTACACCTTC.

V is TRBV6-5 and J is TRBJ1-5; TRBD1 might be the D (5 bases). Germline CDR1 reads MNHEY; CDR2 reads SVGAGI. The CDR3 covers 12 residues. V lost 4 bases to trimming and J lost 6 bases, with 7 bases between them. The CDR3 loop reads CASSSGVQPQHF. The CDR3 DNA reads TGTGCCAGCAGTTCGGGGGTTCAGCCCCAGCATTTT.

The V and J genes are TRBV7-9 and TRBJ2-7, with TRBD1 as a possible D gene (5 bases). The CDR3 runs 15 residues. Germline V gene data show CDR1 as SEHNR and CDR2 as FQNEAQ (reference sequence). V shed 0 bases and J shed 3 bases, with 12 bases lying between them. This chain's CDR3 is CASSLALTVNYEQYF. Written as DNA, the CDR3 is TGTGCCAGCAGCTTAGCATTGACAGTAAACTACGAGCAGTACTTC.

The chain has TRBV29-1 and TRBJ1-2, with a weak D call TRBD1 (6 bases). The CDR3 totals 12 residues. CDR1 SQVTM and CDR2 ANQGSEA come from the germline V gene. Trimming removed 0 bases at V and 8 bases at J, with 10 bases between. This CDR3 reads CSVEERGSGYTF. The CDR3 DNA reads TGCAGCGTTGAAGAAAGGGGGTCGGGCTACACCTTC.

The chain carries TRBV15 and TRBJ1-2; the match to TRBD1 covers 9 bases. CDR1 is LNHNV and CDR2 is YYDKDF in the germline V gene (reference sequence). V shed 3 bases, J shed 7 bases, and the junction held 9 bases outside the gene matches. The CDR3 loop spans 15 amino acids. CDR3 protein: CATSRDPQGARGYTF. Here the CDR3 DNA reads TGTGCCACCAGCAGGGATCCACAGGGGGCGCGTGGCTACACCTTC.

This rearrangement joins TRBV25-1 to TRBJ2-7, with TRBD1 matching over 9 bases. The CDR3 consists of 14 residues. V dropped 2 bases and J dropped 7; count of bases not matched to a gene: 6. CDR1 is MGHDK and CDR2 is SYGVNS in the germline V gene. For the CDR3, the DNA is TGTGCCAGCAGTGAAGGGGACAGGGTACGAGAGCAGTACTTC. Translating it yields CASSEGDRVREQYF.

CDR3 DNA: TGCAGCGCCGGACAAGATAAAGACTATGGCTACACCTTC. This codes for CSAGQDKDYGYTF. The V and J genes are TRBV29-1 and TRBJ1-2; tentatively, D is TRBD1 (5 bases). The CDR3 sequence is 13 residues long. V lost 7 bases and J lost 3, with 15 bases in between. CDR1 and CDR2 from the germline V gene are SQVTM and ANQGSEA.

The chain links TRBV14 to TRBJ1-3; TRBD1 aligns across 7 bases. Germline CDR1 and CDR2: SGHDN and FVKESK. Trimming at V came to 5 bases and at J to 0 bases, leaving 7 bases not matched to a gene. The CDR3 is made up of 16 amino acids. DNA for the CDR3: TGTGCCAGCAGCAAAAACAGGGGACACTCTGGAAACACCATATATTTT. Residues: CASSKNRGHSGNTIYF.

The chain links TRBV3-1 to TRBJ2-1; no definite D call. CDR1 and CDR2 (germline): LGHDT, YNNKEL (reference sequence). The CDR3 extends over 17 amino acids. Trimming pared 1 base from V and 0 bases from J, leaving 13 bases between. The CDR3 spells CASSQVGLESSYNEQFF. The DNA for the CDR3 is TGTGCCAGCAGCCAAGTGGGGTTAGAGAGCTCCTACAATGAGCAGTTCTTC.

The chain joins TRBV6-6 to TRBJ2-3; D possibly corresponds to TRBD1 (6 bases). The CDR3 extends over 16 amino acids. V shed 8 bases and J shed 0 bases, with 18 bases lying between them. Germline CDR1 MNHNY, CDR2 SVGAGI (reference sequence). CDR3 in amino acids: CASCPRGTLSTDTQYF. CDR3 nucleotide sequence: TGTGCCAGCTGCCCCAGGGGCACATTAAGCACAGATACGCAGTATTTT.

This clonotype was recorded only once. The V gene is TRBV20-1, the J gene TRBJ1-2; TRBD1 agrees at 7 bases. Trimming removed 6 bases from V and 2 bases from J; junction bases left unmatched: 9. Germline CDR1 DFQATT, CDR2 SNEGSKA (reference sequence). This CDR3 spans 14 amino acids. The CDR3 DNA sequence: TGCAGTGCCAACCGAGTACAGGGGAACTATGGCTACACCTTC. It is translated as CSANRVQGNYGYTF.

V usage is TRBV24-1 and J usage is TRBJ1-2; no firm D call. The CDR3 length is 12 residues. CDR1 and CDR2 from the germline V gene are KGHDR and SFDVKD. The ends were cut back, 3 bases at V and 7 bases at J, with 8 bases in the middle. CDR3 nucleotide sequence: TGTGCCACCAGTGATAAAGGGCGTGGCTACACCTTC. Translation: CATSDKGRGYTF.

This clonotype occurred once. CDR3 sequence reads: CASSTIGDGKTQYF. The CDR3 nucleotides are TGTGCCAGCAGCACGATCGGAGACGGGAAGACCCAGTACTTC. The chain links TRBV13 to TRBJ2-5, with D possibly being TRBD2 (5 bases). Trimming cost V 5 bases and J 6 bases, with 16 bases left between them. CDR1 is PRHDT and CDR2 is FYEKMQ in the germline V gene (reference sequence). This CDR3 spans 14 amino acids.

This chain joins TRBV11-2 and TRBJ2-1, with 10 bases aligning to TRBD2. CDR1 and CDR2 (germline): SGHAT, FQNNGV. The CDR3 loop spans 16 amino acids. Germline trimming cut 4 bases from V and 7 bases from J; bases unmatched to any gene: 10. CDR3 in amino acids: CASSWKREGRINEQFF. The CDR3 DNA sequence: TGTGCCAGCAGCTGGAAGCGGGAGGGCCGGATTAATGAGCAGTTCTTC.

V is TRBV6-5 and J is TRBJ1-2; 9 bases line up with TRBD1. The CDR3 runs to 13 residues. Germline V gene lookup returns CDR1 MNHEY and CDR2 SVGAGI. V was clipped by 5 bases and J by 2 bases; unmatched bases: 0. The CDR3 region has the DNA TGTGCCAGCAGTGGACAGGGGAACTATGGCTACACCTTC. This encodes CASSGQGNYGYTF.

The rearrangement joins TRBV12-3 or TRBV12-4 to TRBJ2-1; D gene uncertain. Trimming left V 3 bases short and J 9 bases short, with 12 bases between. CDR3 length: 13 residues. The CDR3 reads CASSFLTAGEQFF. The CDR3 DNA reads as TGTGCCAGCAGTTTTTTGACCGCAGGTGAGCAGTTCTTC.

This clonotype was seen just once. Here the CDR3 DNA reads TGCAGTGCTAGAGGCCCGGGACTAGCGGGAGGTACAGATACGCAGTATTTT. It specifies CSARGPGLAGGTDTQYF. V is TRBV20-1 and J is TRBJ2-3, with 15 bases fitting TRBD2. Germline lookup yields CDR1 DFQATT and CDR2 SNEGSKA (reference sequence). J lost 3 bases, V lost 1 base, and 5 bases had no gene match. The CDR3 sequence is 17 residues long.

The rearrangement uses TRBV20-1 and TRBJ2-3; no definite D call. The ends were cut back, 3 bases at V and 9 bases at J, with 1 base in the middle. The CDR3 has 8 amino acids. The germline V gene has CDR1 DFQATT and CDR2 SNEGSKA (reference sequence). The CDR3 bases are TGCAGTGCTAGCACGCAGTATTTT. Its translation is CSASTQYF.

CDR3 loop: CASSWTGYGYTF. Here the CDR3 DNA reads TGTGCCAGCAGCTGGACAGGCTATGGCTACACCTTC. This chain connects TRBV2 to TRBJ1-2, with 7 bases aligning to TRBD1. Unmatched junction bases numbered 2, after V lost 6 bases and J lost 4 bases. Germline V lookup: CDR1 SNHLY, CDR2 FYNNEI. The CDR3 has 12 residues.

The chain links TRBV3-1 to TRBJ2-7; D assignment may be TRBD1 or TRBD2 (6 bases each). Trimming removed 4 bases from V and 2 bases from J, with 15 bases in between. The CDR3 totals 15 residues. From germline, CDR1 is LGHDT and CDR2 YNNKEL (reference sequence). The CDR3 spells CASSPTPGEAYEQYF. Written as DNA, the CDR3 is TGTGCCAGCAGCCCAACCCCAGGGGAGGCCTACGAGCAGTACTTC.

V is TRBV23-1 and J is TRBJ2-7; the match to TRBD1 covers 10 bases. TRBV23-1 is placed among ORFs of uncertain function. CDR3 length: 15 amino acids. Trimming took 4 bases from V and 5 from J; bases not matched to a gene: 8. CDR3 sequence reads: CASSRETGGDDEQYF. The DNA of the CDR3 is TGCGCCAGCAGTCGGGAGACAGGGGGCGACGACGAGCAGTACTTC.

This clonotype was observed a few times. This chain joins TRBV6-5 and TRBJ1-2; 8 bases map to TRBD1. V trimming: 4 bases; J trimming: 7 bases; junction bases outside the gene matches: 5. The CDR3 loop spans 13 amino acids. Germline CDR1 reads MNHEY; CDR2 reads SVGAGI. CDR3 in amino acids: CASSFGQGGGYTF. The CDR3 region has the DNA TGTGCCAGCAGTTTCGGACAGGGCGGTGGCTACACCTTC.

This chain uses TRBV7-8 with TRBJ2-5; the match to TRBD1 covers 9 bases. Germline CDR1 is SGHVS and CDR2 is FQNEAQ. Germline trimming cut 5 bases from V and 5 bases from J; bases unmatched to any gene: 9. The CDR3 is 15 amino acids. CDR3 sequence reads: CASSTRTGAIETQYF. The CDR3 nucleotides are TGTGCCAGCAGCACTCGGACAGGGGCGATTGAGACCCAGTACTTC. Looking up the rest from reference TRBV7-8 and TRBJ2-5 gives the full variable domain: GAGVSQSPRYKVAKRGQDVALRCDPISGHVSLFWYQQALGQGPEFLTYFQNEAQLDKSGLPSDRFFAERPEGSVSTLKIQRTQQEDSAVYLCASSTRTGAIETQYFGPGTRLLVL.

The chain is built from TRBV19 and TRBJ1-5, with D possibly TRBD1 on 6 matching bases. Germline V lookup: CDR1 LNHDA, CDR2 SQIVND (reference sequence). This CDR3 comprises 13 residues. Deletions cut 7 bases from V and 3 bases from J, with 10 bases between. The CDR3 DNA follows: TGTGCCAGTACGACAGGTATCAATCAGCCCCAGCATTTT. This gives the protein CASTTGINQPQHF.